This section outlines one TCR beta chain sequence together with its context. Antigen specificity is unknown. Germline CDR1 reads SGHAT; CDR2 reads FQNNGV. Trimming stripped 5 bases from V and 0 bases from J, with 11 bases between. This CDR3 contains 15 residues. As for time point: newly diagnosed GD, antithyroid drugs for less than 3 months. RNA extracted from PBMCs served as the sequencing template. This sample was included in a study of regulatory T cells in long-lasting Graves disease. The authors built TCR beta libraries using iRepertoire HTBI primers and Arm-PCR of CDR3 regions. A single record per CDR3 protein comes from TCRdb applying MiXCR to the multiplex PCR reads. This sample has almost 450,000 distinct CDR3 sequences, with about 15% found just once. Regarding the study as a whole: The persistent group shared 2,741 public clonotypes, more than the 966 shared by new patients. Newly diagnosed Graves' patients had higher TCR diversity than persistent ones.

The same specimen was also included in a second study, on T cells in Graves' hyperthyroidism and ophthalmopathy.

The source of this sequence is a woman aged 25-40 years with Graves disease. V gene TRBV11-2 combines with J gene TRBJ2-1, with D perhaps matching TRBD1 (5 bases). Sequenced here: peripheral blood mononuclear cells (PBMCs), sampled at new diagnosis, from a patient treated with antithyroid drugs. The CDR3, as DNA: TGTGCCAGCAGCCGAAGCAGGGCCTCCTACAATGAGCAGTTCTTC. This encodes CASSRSRASYNEQFF.